The entry below describes one TCR beta chain. RNA, once extracted, was reverse transcribed into cDNA for use as the sequencing template. Here immunoSEQ multiplex PCR was the method, and the copy in TCRdb shows in-frame clones only, minus some. This table holds some 180,000 clones, about 47% found once. Treatment reported: oral pan-JAK inhibitor, 5-10 mg twice daily. This record belongs to a study of CD8+ T cells in alopecia areata. Study overall: Tofacitinib ran 6 to 18 months, followed by 6 months off drug.

Trimming removed 7 bases from V and 7 bases from J, with 20 bases in between. Germline loops: CDR1 LNHDA, CDR2 SQIVND (reference sequence). This CDR3 has 15 amino acids. The rearrangement uses TRBV19 and TRBJ1-3; D is perhaps TRBD1 (5 bases). The sample in question was CD8+ T cells sorted from blood, obtained around week 53, from a patient treated with tofacitinib. This receptor was identified in a human donor with alopecia areata. The CDR3 nucleotides are TGTGCCAGTACCACCTTCGAACCAGGGCGGAACACCATATATTTT. This gives the protein CASTTFEPGRNTIYF.